Listed below are T cell receptor beta chains from one sample, sequenced in a study of blood T cell repertoires in COVID-19. Profiling relied on immunoSEQ multiplex PCR, and the TCRdb table lists in-frame clones only, not all of them. Found here are just under 60,000 clones, around 87% of them singletons; the top ten hold 6.5% to 8%. Sequencing was done on a sample of peripheral blood. These receptors were obtained from a human donor with active COVID-19. The donor label of this sample is uncertain. Each CDR3 is given without its conserved first and last residue. A D gene is named only where the DNA matches it firmly.

d_gene	v_gene	CDR3aa
.	TRBV15	ATSPRHNYGYT
.	TRBV29-1	SVLAYLSTDTQY
TRBD1	TRBV5-8	ASSLEGQGGYEQF
.	TRBV5-1	ASSLDSGENTGEKLF
.	TRBV24-1	ATSDLTGKNTEAF
.	TRBV6-4	ASSDSSGSYNEQF
TRBD2	TRBV27	ASSGGSTWY
.	TRBV5-1	ASSPTPLRGGYGYT
.	TRBV5-8	ASSLSGVNEQY
.	TRBV15	ATALGQAYNEQF
.	TRBV19	ATTNSNQPQH
.	TRBV5-4	ASSSSRGYGTEAF
.	TRBV25-1	ASSDRGGLASTDTQY
.	TRBV7-9	ASSAGPYSNQPQH
.	TRBV29-1	SASKVARADQGGTQY
TRBD2	TRBV5-8	ASSLRTTSGRTQY
.	TRBV13	ASSLVGSETQY
.	TRBV2	ASGQIAKNIQY